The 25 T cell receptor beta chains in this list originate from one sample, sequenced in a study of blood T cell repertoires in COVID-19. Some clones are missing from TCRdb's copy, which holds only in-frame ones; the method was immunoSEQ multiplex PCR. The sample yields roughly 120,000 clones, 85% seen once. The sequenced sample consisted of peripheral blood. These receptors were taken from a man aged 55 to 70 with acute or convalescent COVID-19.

For the CDR3, the DNA is TGTGCCAGCAGCTTGTCCTCAGGGGAATGGGACACCATATATTTT. It translates to CASSLSSGEWDTIYF. The J gene is TRBJ1-3, the V gene TRBV5-8; weak D call: TRBD1 (6 bases). Between the trimmed V and J ends, which lost 1 base and 8 bases, there was a span of 16 bases. The CDR3 has 15 amino acids. Germline V CDR1 and CDR2: SGHTS, YDEGEE. The whole variable domain, remainder taken from reference TRBV5-8 and TRBJ1-3, is EAGVTQSPTHLIKTRGQQATLRCSPISGHTSVYWYQQALGLGLQFLLWYDEGEERNRGNFPPRFSGRQFPNYSSELNVNALELEDSALYLCASSLSSGEWDTIYFGEGSWLTVV.

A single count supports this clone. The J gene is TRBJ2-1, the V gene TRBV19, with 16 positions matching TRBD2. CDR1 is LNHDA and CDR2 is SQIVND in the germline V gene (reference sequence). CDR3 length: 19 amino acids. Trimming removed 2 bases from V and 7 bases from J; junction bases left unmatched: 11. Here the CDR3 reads CASSILPGLAGGLGNEQFF. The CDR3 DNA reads TGTGCCAGTAGTATACTCCCGGGACTAGCGGGGGGGTTAGGGAATGAGCAGTTCTTC.

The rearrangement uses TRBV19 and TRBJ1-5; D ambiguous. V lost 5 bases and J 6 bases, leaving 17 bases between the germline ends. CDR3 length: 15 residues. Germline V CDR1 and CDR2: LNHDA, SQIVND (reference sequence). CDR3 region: CASSHSRGESQPQHF. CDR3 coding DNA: TGTGCCAGTAGTCACTCTCGCGGGGAGAGTCAGCCCCAGCATTTT.

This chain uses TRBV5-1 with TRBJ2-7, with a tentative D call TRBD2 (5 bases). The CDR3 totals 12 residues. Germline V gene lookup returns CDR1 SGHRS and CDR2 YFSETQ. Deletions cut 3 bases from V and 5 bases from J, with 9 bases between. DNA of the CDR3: TGCGCCAGCAGCTCAAGCGGAAACGAGCAGTACTTC. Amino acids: CASSSSGNEQYF.

The CDR3 region is CASSLRGGSYSPLHF. CDR3 coding DNA: TGTGCCAGCAGCCTTCGAGGGGGCAGTTACTCACCCCTCCACTTT. The chain carries TRBV14 and TRBJ1-6, with TRBD1 matching over 7 bases. V shed 4 bases and J 10 bases; nucleotides not matched to a gene: 10. CDR1 is SGHDN and CDR2 is FVKESK in the germline V gene. The length of the CDR3 is 15 residues.

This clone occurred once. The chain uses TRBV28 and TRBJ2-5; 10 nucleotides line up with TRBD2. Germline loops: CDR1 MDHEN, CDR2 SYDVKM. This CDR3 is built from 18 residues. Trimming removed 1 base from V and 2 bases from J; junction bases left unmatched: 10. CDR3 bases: TGTGCCAGCAGTTTATCCCGTGCTAGCGGGAGATCACAAGAGACCCAGTACTTC. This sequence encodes CASSLSRASGRSQETQYF.

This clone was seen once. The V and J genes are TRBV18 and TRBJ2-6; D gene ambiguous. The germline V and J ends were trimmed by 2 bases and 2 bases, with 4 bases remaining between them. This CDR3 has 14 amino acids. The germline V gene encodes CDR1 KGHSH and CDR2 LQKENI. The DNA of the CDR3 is TGTGCCAGCTCACCATCCGCTGGGGCCAACGTCCTGACTTTC. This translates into CASSPSAGANVLTF.

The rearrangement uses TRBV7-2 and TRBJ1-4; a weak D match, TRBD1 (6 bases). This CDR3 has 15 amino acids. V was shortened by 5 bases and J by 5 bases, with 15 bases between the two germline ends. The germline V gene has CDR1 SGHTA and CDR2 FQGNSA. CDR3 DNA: TGTGCCAGCAGCCCGCGGGGGGCATACAATGAAAAACTGTTTTTT. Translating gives CASSPRGAYNEKLFF.

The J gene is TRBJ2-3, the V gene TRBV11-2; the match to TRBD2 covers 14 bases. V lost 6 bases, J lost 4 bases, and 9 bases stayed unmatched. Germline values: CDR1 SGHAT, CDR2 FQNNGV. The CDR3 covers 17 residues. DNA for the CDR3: TGTGCCAGCAGGACGGGACTAGCGGGAGATTGGGCAGATACGCAGTATTTT. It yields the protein CASRTGLAGDWADTQYF.

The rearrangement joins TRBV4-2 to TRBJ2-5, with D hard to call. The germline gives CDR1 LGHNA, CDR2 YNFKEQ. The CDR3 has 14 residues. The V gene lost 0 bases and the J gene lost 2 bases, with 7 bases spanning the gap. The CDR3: CASSQDDWQETQYF. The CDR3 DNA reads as TGTGCCAGCAGCCAAGATGACTGGCAAGAGACCCAGTACTTC.

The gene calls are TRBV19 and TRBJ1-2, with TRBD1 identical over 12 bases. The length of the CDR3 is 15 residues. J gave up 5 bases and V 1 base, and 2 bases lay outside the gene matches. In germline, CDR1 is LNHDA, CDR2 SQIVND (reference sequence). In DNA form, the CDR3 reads TGTGCCAGTAGTATAGGGGGACAGGGGGCGTATGGCTACACCTTC. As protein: CASSIGGQGAYGYTF.

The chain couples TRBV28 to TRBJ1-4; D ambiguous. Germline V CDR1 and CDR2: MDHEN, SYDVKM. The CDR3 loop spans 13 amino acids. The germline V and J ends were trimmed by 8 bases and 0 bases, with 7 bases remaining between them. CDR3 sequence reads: CASARATNEKLFF. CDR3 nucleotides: TGTGCCAGCGCACGGGCAACTAATGAAAAACTGTTTTTT.

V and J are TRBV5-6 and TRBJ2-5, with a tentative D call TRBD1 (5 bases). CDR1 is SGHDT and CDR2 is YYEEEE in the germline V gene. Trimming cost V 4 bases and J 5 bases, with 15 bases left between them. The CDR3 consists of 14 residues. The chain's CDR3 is CASSTIQDGETQYF. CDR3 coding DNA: TGTGCCAGCAGCACAATACAGGATGGGGAGACCCAGTACTTC.

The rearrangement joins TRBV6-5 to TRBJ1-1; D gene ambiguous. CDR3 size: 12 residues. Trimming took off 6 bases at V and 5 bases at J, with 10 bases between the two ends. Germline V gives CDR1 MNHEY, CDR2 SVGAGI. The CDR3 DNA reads TGTGCCAGCAGCCAGGATCGGACTGAAGCTTTCTTT. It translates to CASSQDRTEAFF.

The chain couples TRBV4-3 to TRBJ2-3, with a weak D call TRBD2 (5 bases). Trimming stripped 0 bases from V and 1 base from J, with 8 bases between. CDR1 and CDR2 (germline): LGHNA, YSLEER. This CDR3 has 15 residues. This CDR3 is CASSQESGRTDTQYF. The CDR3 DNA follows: TGCGCCAGCAGCCAAGAAAGCGGTCGCACAGATACGCAGTATTTT.

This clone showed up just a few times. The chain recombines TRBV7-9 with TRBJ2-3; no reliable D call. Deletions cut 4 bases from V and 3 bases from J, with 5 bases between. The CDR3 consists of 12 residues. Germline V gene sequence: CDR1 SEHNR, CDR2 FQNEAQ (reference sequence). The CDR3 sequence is CASSSYTDTQYF. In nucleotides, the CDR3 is TGTGCCAGCAGCTCCTATACAGATACGCAGTATTTT.

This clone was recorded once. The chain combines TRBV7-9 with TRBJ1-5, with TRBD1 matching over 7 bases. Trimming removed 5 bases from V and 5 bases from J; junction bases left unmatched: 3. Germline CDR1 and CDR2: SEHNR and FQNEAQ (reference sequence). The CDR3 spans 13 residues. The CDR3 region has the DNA TGTGCCAGCAGCCAGGGGGTCGATCAGCCCCAGCATTTT. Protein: CASSQGVDQPQHF.

This CDR3 is CASSLPPYGYTF. The CDR3 DNA is TGTGCCAGCAGTTTACCCCCTTATGGCTACACCTTC. The chain carries TRBV27 and TRBJ1-2; the D is unclear. V was pared by 2 bases and J by 5 bases, with 6 bases between. CDR1 is MNHEY, CDR2 SMNVEV, per germline (reference sequence). This CDR3 is built from 12 residues.

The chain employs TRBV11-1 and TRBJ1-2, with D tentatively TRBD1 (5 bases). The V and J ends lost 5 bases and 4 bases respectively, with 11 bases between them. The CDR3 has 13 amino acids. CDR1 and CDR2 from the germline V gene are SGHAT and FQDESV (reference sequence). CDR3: CASSPGQGYGYTF. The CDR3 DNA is TGTGCCAGCAGCCCCGGACAAGGCTATGGCTACACCTTC.

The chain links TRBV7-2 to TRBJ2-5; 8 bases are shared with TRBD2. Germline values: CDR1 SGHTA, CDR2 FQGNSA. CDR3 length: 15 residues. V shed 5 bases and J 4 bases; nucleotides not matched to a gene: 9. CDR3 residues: CASSPPGLEGETQYF. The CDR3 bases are TGTGCCAGCAGCCCCCCGGGACTAGAAGGAGAGACCCAGTACTTC.

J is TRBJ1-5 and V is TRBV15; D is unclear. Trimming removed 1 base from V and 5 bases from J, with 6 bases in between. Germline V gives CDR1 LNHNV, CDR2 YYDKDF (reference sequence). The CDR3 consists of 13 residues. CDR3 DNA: TGTGCCACCAGCAGAGCCGGGGATCAGCCCCAGCATTTT. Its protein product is CATSRAGDQPQHF. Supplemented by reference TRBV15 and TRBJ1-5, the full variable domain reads DAMVIQNPRYQVTQFGKPVTLSCSQTLNHNVMYWYQQKSSQAPKLLFHYYDKDFNNEADTPDNFQSRRPNTSFCFLDIRSPGLGDTAMYLCATSRAGDQPQHFGDGTRLSIL.

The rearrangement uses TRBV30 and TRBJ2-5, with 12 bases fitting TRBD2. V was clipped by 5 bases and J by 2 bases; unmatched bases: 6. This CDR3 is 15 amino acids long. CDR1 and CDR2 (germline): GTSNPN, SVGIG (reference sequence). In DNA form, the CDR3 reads TGTGCCTGGGCGAGCGGACTAGCGGGACAAGAGACCCAGTACTTC. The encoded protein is CAWASGLAGQETQYF. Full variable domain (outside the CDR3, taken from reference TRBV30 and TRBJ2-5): SQTIHQWPATLVQPVGSPLSLECTVEGTSNPNLYWYRQAAGRGLQLLFYSVGIGQISSEVPQNLSASRPQDRQFILSSKKLLLSDSGFYLCAWASGLAGQETQYFGPGTRLLVL.

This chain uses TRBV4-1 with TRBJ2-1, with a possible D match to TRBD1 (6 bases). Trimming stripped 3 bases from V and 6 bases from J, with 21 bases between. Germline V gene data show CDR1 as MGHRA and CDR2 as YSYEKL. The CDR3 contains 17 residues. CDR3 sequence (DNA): TGCGCCAGCAGCCACTCAACAGGGCCCCCTCCGCGCAATGAGCAGTTCTTC. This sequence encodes CASSHSTGPPPRNEQFF.

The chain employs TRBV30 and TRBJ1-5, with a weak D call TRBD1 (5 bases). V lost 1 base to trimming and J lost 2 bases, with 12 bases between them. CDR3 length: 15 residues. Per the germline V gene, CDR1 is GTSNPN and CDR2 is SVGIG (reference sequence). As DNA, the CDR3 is TGTGCCTGGAGTGGGGGCATCCTGGGCAATCAGCCCCAGCATTTT. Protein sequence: CAWSGGILGNQPQHF.

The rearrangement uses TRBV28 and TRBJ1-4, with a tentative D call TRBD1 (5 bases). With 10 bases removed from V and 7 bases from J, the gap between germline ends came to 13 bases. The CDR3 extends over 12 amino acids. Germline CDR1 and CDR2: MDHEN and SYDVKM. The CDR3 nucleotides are TGTGCCACCCAGGACACCGGTGAAAAACTGTTTTTT. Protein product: CATQDTGEKLFF.